This T cell receptor beta chain came from a study of radiation and T cells in renal cell carcinoma. Time point defined: blood 2 weeks post-SBRT. Treatment here: 15 Gy SBRT to primary tumor, nephrectomy 4 weeks later. Generated by immunoSEQ multiplex PCR, the TCRdb table keeps only in-frame clones and is missing some. The table includes 40,000 to 60,000 clones, 80% detected once. CDR3 length: 18 amino acids. The germline CDR1 and CDR2 sequences are SEHNR and FQNEAQ (reference sequence). V trimming: 1 base; J trimming: 2 bases; junction bases outside the gene matches: 8. The chain recombines TRBV7-9 with TRBJ2-1, with TRBD2 matching over 10 bases. Specimen: blood, collected from a patient whose treatment included radiotherapy and nephrectomy. The source of this sequence is a woman in her 70s with renal cell carcinoma. Here the CDR3 reads CASSLGPSGRGAYNEQFF. As DNA, the CDR3 is TGTGCCAGCAGCTTAGGCCCTAGCGGGAGAGGGGCCTACAATGAGCAGTTCTTC.